The 28 T cell receptor beta chains listed next were all sequenced from one sample in a study. TCRdb fed the RT-PCR reads into MiXCR, producing one record per CDR3 protein. The sample consists of about 680,000 distinct CDR3 sequences, approximately 15% of them appearing once. Sequencing was done on a sample of memory CD4+ T cells from blood. All receptors derive from a female donor in good health, serving as a healthy control.

In its sample, this clonotype was seen once. The chain combines TRBV28 with TRBJ2-3; the D gene is possibly TRBD2 (5 bases). Trimming left V 5 bases short and J 4 bases short, with 16 bases between. Germline loops: CDR1 MDHEN, CDR2 SYDVKM. The CDR3 covers 15 residues. CDR3 sequence: CASSLGSVRPDTQYF. CDR3 coding DNA: TGTGCCAGCAGTCTGGGTAGCGTACGACCAGATACGCAGTATTTT.

The V and J genes are TRBV7-2 and TRBJ2-1; D could derive from TRBD1 or TRBD2 (5 bases each). Deletions cut 5 bases from V and 6 bases from J, with 14 bases between. CDR1 is SGHTA, CDR2 FQGNSA, per germline. The CDR3 covers 14 residues. The CDR3 protein is CASSPWAGGNEQFF. In DNA, the CDR3 is TGTGCCAGCAGCCCATGGGCTGGGGGCAATGAGCAGTTCTTC.

As for this clonotype: The junction does not match germline at one end; this may be a read error. V usage is TRBV4-3 and J usage is TRBJ1-1, with TRBD1 matching over 8 bases. Per germline, CDR1 LGHNA and CDR2 YSLEER. The CDR3 has 17 amino acids. DNA for the CDR3: TGCGCCAGCAGCCAAGATGTCCCAGGGGGCGCGAACCCTGAAGCTTTCTTT. Protein product: CASSQDVPGGANPEAFF.

This chain connects TRBV20-1 to TRBJ2-2, with D possibly matching TRBD1 (6 bases). The CDR3 is made up of 13 amino acids. Between the trimmed V and J ends, which lost 1 base and 7 bases, there was a span of 10 bases. Germline CDR1 is DFQATT and CDR2 is SNEGSKA (reference sequence). For the CDR3, the DNA is TGCAGTGCTAGAGTCCAGGGGTACGGGGAGCTGTTTTTT. Translated: CSARVQGYGELFF.

This clonotype came up many times. This chain links TRBV6-1 with TRBJ2-1; 7 bases line up with TRBD2. Germline CDR1 is MNHNS and CDR2 is SASEGT. There are 17 residues in the CDR3. V dropped 3 bases and J dropped 6; count of bases not matched to a gene: 14. The CDR3 coding sequence is TGTGCCAGCAGTGACCCGGGCCGAGCGGTAGCGGGCAATGAGCAGTTCTTC. Translating gives CASSDPGRAVAGNEQFF.

V gene TRBV4-3 combines with J gene TRBJ2-1; TRBD1 is a possible D gene (6 bases). In germline, CDR1 is LGHNA, CDR2 YSLEER. CDR3 length: 16 residues. Trimming pared 1 base from V and 4 bases from J, leaving 14 bases between. This CDR3 is CASSQAPAGAYNEQFF. CDR3 in DNA: TGCGCCAGCAGCCAAGCTCCCGCAGGGGCGTACAATGAGCAGTTCTTC.

This sequence joins TRBV5-1 and TRBJ2-3; D is undetermined. The V end was cut by 2 bases, the J end by 5 bases, with 21 bases between. The germline gives CDR1 SGHRS, CDR2 YFSETQ. The CDR3 has 17 residues. This CDR3 reads CASSLRSRLPDGDTQYF. The CDR3, as DNA: TGCGCCAGCAGCTTAAGGTCGAGACTCCCAGACGGAGATACGCAGTATTTT. The whole variable domain, remainder taken from reference TRBV5-1 and TRBJ2-3, is KAGVTQTPRYLIKTRGQQVTLSCSPISGHRSVSWYQQTPGQGLQFLFEYFSETQRNKGNFPGRFSGRQFSNSRSEMNVSTLELGDSALYLCASSLRSRLPDGDTQYFGPGTRLTVL.

This clonotype was recorded a few times. The chain combines TRBV3-1 with TRBJ1-1, with no clear D. This CDR3 region has 13 residues. Germline loops: CDR1 LGHDT, CDR2 YNNKEL (reference sequence). Trimming pared 0 bases from V and 9 bases from J, leaving 11 bases between. The CDR3 loop reads CASSQDSAGKAFF. The CDR3 DNA sequence: TGTGCCAGCAGCCAAGATAGCGCAGGTAAAGCTTTCTTT.

This clonotype came up many times. This chain connects TRBV15 to TRBJ2-5; 9 bases line up with TRBD2. The CDR3 contains 16 residues. Trimming cost V 0 bases and J 12 bases; bases outside gene matches: 14. Germline lookup yields CDR1 LNHNV and CDR2 YYDKDF (reference sequence). CDR3 sequence (DNA): TGTGCCACCAGCAGAGATACGGCGAGCGGGAGGTCCCCAGAGTACTTC. This encodes CATSRDTASGRSPEYF.

This chain joins TRBV18 and TRBJ1-2, with D tentatively TRBD1 (5 bases). CDR1 is KGHSH and CDR2 is LQKENI in the germline V gene. This CDR3 has 16 amino acids. V was pared by 2 bases and J by 4 bases, with 17 bases between. CDR3: CASSPSGTPGAYGYTF. CDR3 bases: TGTGCCAGCTCACCAAGTGGGACCCCAGGAGCCTATGGCTACACCTTC.

The V call is TRBV3-1, the J call TRBJ2-7; D not resolved. Germline V lookup: CDR1 LGHDT, CDR2 YNNKEL (reference sequence). The V end lost 0 bases, the J end lost 6 bases, and 12 bases lay between the germline ends. The CDR3 loop spans 14 amino acids. In DNA, the CDR3 is TGTGCCAGCAGCCAAGAGAGCAGCGTGAGCGAGCAGTACTTC. This codes for CASSQESSVSEQYF.

This clonotype was counted at least ten times. The chain employs TRBV27 and TRBJ2-4; TRBD2 might be the D (5 bases). CDR1 is MNHEY and CDR2 is SMNVEV in the germline V gene (reference sequence). The CDR3 extends over 14 amino acids. The V gene lost 5 bases and the J gene lost 7 bases, with 15 bases spanning the gap. The CDR3 DNA reads TGTGCCAGCAGTCTAAGCCCCAGAGGGAACATTCAGTACTTC. Its protein product is CASSLSPRGNIQYF.

The CDR3 protein is CASRQQGDENTGELFF. The DNA for the CDR3 is TGTGCCAGCAGGCAACAGGGAGACGAGAACACCGGGGAGCTGTTTTTT. V and J are TRBV6-2 or TRBV6-3 and TRBJ2-2, with D perhaps TRBD1 (6 bases). CDR3 length equals 16 residues. Germline V gene data show CDR1 as MNHEY and CDR2 as SVGEGT. Deletions cut 6 bases from V and 1 base from J, with 15 bases between.

This clonotype occurred many times. This chain joins TRBV10-3 and TRBJ2-5; 12 bases are shared with TRBD2. Germline lookup yields CDR1 ENHRY and CDR2 SYGVKD. The CDR3 spans 16 residues. Germline trimming cut 3 bases from V and 5 bases from J; bases unmatched to any gene: 7. CDR3 residues: CAISESTSGRGETQYF. CDR3 sequence (DNA): TGTGCCATCAGTGAATCGACTAGCGGGAGAGGGGAGACCCAGTACTTC.

In its sample, this clonotype was seen many times. The chain uses TRBV20-1 and TRBJ1-2; possible D gene TRBD1, 6 bases. Germline CDR1 reads DFQATT; CDR2 reads SNEGSKA (reference sequence). The V end was cut by 4 bases, the J end by 8 bases, with 17 bases between. The CDR3 runs 13 residues. CDR3 region: CSAIYRERRGYTF. Here the CDR3 DNA reads TGCAGTGCTATTTACAGGGAACGCCGCGGCTACACCTTC.

This clonotype was seen many times. The chain links TRBV7-2 to TRBJ2-3, with TRBD2 identical over 7 bases. Germline V lookup: CDR1 SGHTA, CDR2 FQGNSA. This CDR3 comprises 16 residues. Trimming at V came to 1 base and at J to 2 bases, leaving 6 bases not matched to a gene. In nucleotides, the CDR3 is TGTGCCAGCAGCTTAGGAGCGGGGCGCTTCACAGATACGCAGTATTTT. Translated: CASSLGAGRFTDTQYF.

The chain uses TRBV29-1 and TRBJ1-1, with 10 bases matching TRBD1. Germline V gives CDR1 SQVTM, CDR2 ANQGSEA. The CDR3 is 15 amino acids. The trim removed 6 bases at V and 3 bases at J, leaving 10 bases unmatched. In DNA form, the CDR3 reads TGCAGCGTCCGCCGGGGGGACAGGGGAGACACTGAAGCTTTCTTT. It is translated as CSVRRGDRGDTEAFF.

With respect to this clonotype: A read error is possible here, since a much larger clone lies one base away. The CDR3 loop reads CASSLVLSRADTQYF. In DNA form, the CDR3 reads TGTGCCAGCAGCTTAGTTCTATCGAGAGCAGATACGCAGTATTTT. The chain links TRBV7-9 to TRBJ2-3; D is uncertain. Germline-derived CDR1 and CDR2 are SEHNR and FQNEAQ (reference sequence). The CDR3 totals 15 residues. Trimming stripped 1 base from V and 4 bases from J, with 12 bases between.

This chain connects TRBV2 to TRBJ1-5; D is perhaps TRBD1 (6 bases). This CDR3 contains 13 residues. V shed 10 bases and J shed 5 bases, with 15 bases lying between them. Germline V gene sequence: CDR1 SNHLY, CDR2 FYNNEI. Here the CDR3 reads CATATGHDQPQHF. For the CDR3, the DNA is TGTGCCACCGCGACAGGCCACGATCAGCCCCAGCATTTT.

This clonotype occurred many times. The chain is built from TRBV12-3 or TRBV12-4 and TRBJ2-2; D is ambiguous. Trimming pared 1 base from V and 3 bases from J, leaving 12 bases between. The CDR3 covers 16 residues. The CDR3 here is CASSLGEWWDTGELFF. The DNA for the CDR3 is TGTGCCAGCAGTTTAGGGGAATGGTGGGACACCGGGGAGCTGTTTTTT.

This clonotype has at least ten counts. The chain uses TRBV6-2 or TRBV6-3 and TRBJ1-5; D not resolved. The germline V gene has CDR1 MNHEY and CDR2 SVGEGT. The germline V and J ends were trimmed by 2 bases and 6 bases, with 8 bases remaining between them. This CDR3 spans 13 amino acids. The DNA of the CDR3 is TGTGCCAGCAGTTACGATGGGAGTCAGCCCCAGCATTTT. Amino acid sequence: CASSYDGSQPQHF.

The CDR3 is CASSLLGLWDTGELFF. The CDR3 DNA reads TGTGCCAGCAGCTTATTAGGACTCTGGGACACCGGGGAGCTGTTTTTT. This sequence joins TRBV11-2 and TRBJ2-2; possible D gene TRBD2, 5 bases. The CDR3 is made up of 16 amino acids. Germline-derived CDR1 and CDR2 are SGHAT and FQNNGV. V dropped 2 bases and J dropped 3 bases, with 13 bases sitting between them. Variable domain in full (rest from reference TRBV11-2 and TRBJ2-2): EAGVAQSPRYKIIEKRQSVAFWCNPISGHATLYWYQQILGQGPKLLIQFQNNGVVDDSQLPKDRFSAERLKGVDSTLKIQPAKLEDSAVYLCASSLLGLWDTGELFFGEGSRLTVL.

The chain combines TRBV28 with TRBJ1-2; D remains ambiguous. Germline V CDR1 and CDR2: MDHEN, SYDVKM. V lost 6 bases to trimming and J lost 4 bases, with 18 bases between them. The CDR3 is made up of 15 amino acids. The CDR3 spells CASRPAGPLGYGYTF. The CDR3, as DNA: TGTGCCAGCAGGCCCGCGGGCCCCCTGGGCTATGGCTACACCTTC.

Comment on this clonotype: The junction differs from germline at one of its ends, possibly a read error. The rearrangement links TRBV30 to TRBJ2-1, with D uncertain. There are 13 residues in the CDR3. Germline V gives CDR1 GTSNPN, CDR2 SVGIG (reference sequence). CDR3 amino acids: CAWSVTPVSPSTF. The CDR3, as DNA: TGTGCCTGGAGTGTAACACCTGTGAGTCCTTCGACATTC.

The chain's CDR3 is CSAYGTSGETQYF. The CDR3 DNA reads TGCAGTGCTTACGGGACTAGCGGGGAGACCCAGTACTTC. This chain uses TRBV20-1 with TRBJ2-5; 12 bases map to TRBD2. This CDR3 has 13 residues. V lost 5 bases, J lost 5 bases, and 3 bases stayed unmatched. Germline CDR1 reads DFQATT; CDR2 reads SNEGSKA (reference sequence).

This CDR3 is CASSLSRGGDADTQYF. The CDR3 DNA sequence: TGCGCCAGCAGCTTGAGTCGGGGGGGGGACGCAGATACGCAGTATTTT. This rearrangement joins TRBV5-1 to TRBJ2-3; 8 nucleotides align to TRBD2. Germline trimming cut 1 base from V and 4 bases from J; bases unmatched to any gene: 8. Germline-derived CDR1 and CDR2 are SGHRS and YFSETQ. This CDR3 region has 16 residues.

This clonotype was counted many times. V and J are TRBV7-2 and TRBJ2-1; 11 bases line up with TRBD2. V lost 10 bases, J lost 0 bases, and 5 bases stayed unmatched. The CDR3 is 15 amino acids. CDR1 and CDR2 from the germline V gene are SGHTA and FQGNSA. Here the CDR3 DNA reads TGTGCCATCACTAGCGGGAGTCACTCCTACAATGAGCAGTTCTTC. This sequence encodes CAITSGSHSYNEQFF.

As regards this clonotype: A read error may explain this, as a much larger clone is one base away. In this CDR3 the conserved last residue, phenylalanine or tryptophan, is missing, so a read error is likely. The chain carries TRBV5-5 and TRBJ1-6; D unresolved. Trimming cost V 5 bases and J 9 bases, with 15 bases left between them. Germline-derived CDR1 and CDR2 are SGHKS and YYEKEE (reference sequence). This CDR3 spans 14 amino acids. This CDR3 reads CASRPPLRASPLHL. The DNA for the CDR3 is TGTGCCAGCAGGCCCCCGTTGAGGGCTTCACCCCTCCACTTA.